The 16 T cell receptor beta chains below were found in one sample sequenced in a study of T cell responses to AZD1222 COVID-19 vaccine. Generated by immunoSEQ multiplex PCR, the TCRdb table keeps only in-frame clones and is missing some. Among around 100,000 clones listed, roughly nine tenths were seen once. The sample in question was peripheral blood, obtained on day 0 of AZD1222 vaccination. The origin of the receptors is an adult in good health.

This rearrangement joins TRBV10-1 to TRBJ1-2; the match to TRBD1 covers 7 bases. Germline CDR1 is WNHNN and CDR2 is SYGVQD (reference sequence). The CDR3 spans 14 residues. V trimming: 4 bases; J trimming: 6 bases; junction bases outside the gene matches: 8. CDR3 DNA: TGCGCCAGCAGTGTACCGGGACAGAGAGATGGCTACACCTTC. Protein sequence: CASSVPGQRDGYTF.

This chain joins TRBV11-2 and TRBJ2-1; the match to TRBD1 covers 7 bases. Germline V CDR1 and CDR2: SGHAT, FQNNGV. This CDR3 is 15 amino acids long. V lost 7 bases and J lost 0; bases outside the gene matches: 6. CDR3 DNA: TGTGCCAGCACCGACAGGGCCGTCTCCTACAATGAGCAGTTCTTC. Its protein is CASTDRAVSYNEQFF.

The chain recombines TRBV6-6 with TRBJ2-7; D ambiguous. The CDR3 contains 13 residues. Germline V gives CDR1 MNHNY, CDR2 SVGAGI (reference sequence). Deletions cut 0 bases from V and 5 bases from J, with 8 bases between. CDR3 coding DNA: TGTGCCAGCAGTTACTCGCAGGTAGACGAGCAGTACTTC. Protein sequence: CASSYSQVDEQYF.

The CDR3 coding sequence is TGTGCCACCAGCGTGTTAGCCGGGGCCAACGTCCTGACTTTC. Translated: CATSVLAGANVLTF. The chain recombines TRBV15 with TRBJ2-6; D remains ambiguous. Germline V gives CDR1 LNHNV, CDR2 YYDKDF (reference sequence). This CDR3 spans 14 amino acids. V lost 5 bases and J lost 4, with 9 bases in between.

This rearrangement joins TRBV9 to TRBJ1-1, with D maybe TRBD1 (6 bases). This CDR3 contains 14 residues. With 4 bases removed from V and 4 bases from J, the gap between germline ends came to 14 bases. Looked up from germline, CDR1 is SGDLS and CDR2 is YYNGEE. For the CDR3, the DNA is TGTGCCAGCAGCTTACCGACAGGCCCCACTGAAGCTTTCTTT. Its protein product is CASSLPTGPTEAFF.

The V and J genes are TRBV7-6 and TRBJ1-2, with D maybe TRBD1 (5 bases). This CDR3 is 13 amino acids long. V was cut by 5 bases and J by 3 bases, with 10 bases left in between. Germline lookup yields CDR1 SGHVS and CDR2 FNYEAQ. Here the CDR3 reads CASSPTAYYGYTF. CDR3 bases: TGTGCCAGCAGCCCGACAGCTTACTATGGCTACACCTTC. The variable domain in full, with the rest retrieved from reference TRBV7-6 and TRBJ1-2, is GAGVSQSPRYKVTKRGQDVALRCDPISGHVSLYWYRQALGQGPEFLTYFNYEAQQDKSGLPNDRFSAERPEGSISTLTIQRTEQRDSAMYRCASSPTAYYGYTFGSGTRLTVV.

V gene TRBV2 combines with J gene TRBJ1-6; maybe TRBD1 (5 bases). Germline CDR1 SNHLY, CDR2 FYNNEI. Trimming pared 7 bases from V and 7 bases from J, leaving 17 bases between. The CDR3 is 15 amino acids. The CDR3 DNA reads as TGTGCCAGCACCCCTAATCCAGGGTCGAATTCACCCCTCCACTTT. Amino acids: CASTPNPGSNSPLHF.

The gene calls are TRBV5-1 and TRBJ1-1; tentative D call: TRBD1 (5 bases). Trimming stripped 0 bases from V and 2 bases from J, with 11 bases between. The germline V gene has CDR1 SGHRS and CDR2 YFSETQ. There are 15 residues in the CDR3. Here the CDR3 DNA reads TGCGCCAGCAGCTTGGGAGAACAGGATAACACTGAAGCTTTCTTT. It codes for CASSLGEQDNTEAFF.

V gene TRBV19 combines with J gene TRBJ2-1; a possible D gene is TRBD1 (6 bases). The CDR3 is 17 amino acids. Germline CDR1 and CDR2: LNHDA and SQIVND (reference sequence). Trimming took off 6 bases at V and 0 bases at J, with 18 bases between the two ends. CDR3 nucleotides: TGTGCCAGTAGCCGCTTTGGGGGCCTTACCTCCTACAATGAGCAGTTCTTC. As protein: CASSRFGGLTSYNEQFF.

The chain links TRBV19 to TRBJ2-1; the D is unclear. The germline V gene encodes CDR1 LNHDA and CDR2 SQIVND (reference sequence). The V and J ends lost 3 bases and 0 bases respectively, with 9 bases between them. The CDR3 is 15 residues long. CDR3 sequence reads: CASSIGFSSYNEQFF. Here the CDR3 DNA reads TGTGCCAGTAGTATCGGGTTCAGCTCCTACAATGAGCAGTTCTTC. Using reference TRBV19 and TRBJ2-1 for the parts outside the CDR3, the full variable domain is DGGITQSPKYLFRKEGQNVTLSCEQNLNHDAMYWYRQDPGQGLRLIYYSQIVNDFQKGDIAEGYSVSREKKESFPLTVTSAQKNPTAFYLCASSIGFSSYNEQFFGPGTRLTVL.

This rearrangement joins TRBV18 to TRBJ1-3; D gene ambiguous. The germline gives CDR1 KGHSH, CDR2 LQKENI. The CDR3 is 13 amino acids. Deletions cut 1 base from V and 4 bases from J, with 5 bases between. This CDR3 is CASSPQTGNTIYF. The CDR3 bases are TGTGCCAGCTCACCACAGACGGGAAACACCATATATTTT.

This chain links TRBV7-9 with TRBJ2-1; 8 bases match TRBD2. The CDR3 runs 18 residues. Germline V lookup: CDR1 SEHNR, CDR2 FQNEAQ (reference sequence). J lost 7 bases, V lost 3 bases, and 17 bases had no gene match. CDR3 in amino acids: CASSFDPAGGSIQNEQFF. CDR3 nucleotides: TGTGCCAGCAGCTTCGATCCGGCGGGGGGAAGTATCCAAAATGAGCAGTTCTTC.

The genes are TRBV6-4 and TRBJ1-5, with D possibly TRBD1 on 6 matching bases. V lost 3 bases, J lost 4 bases, and 13 bases lay in between. CDR1 is MRHNA, CDR2 SNTAGT, per germline. This CDR3 is 15 amino acids long. The CDR3 nucleotides are TGTGCCAGCAGTGAAGTTCACAGGGTGAATCAGCCCCAGCATTTT. This codes for CASSEVHRVNQPQHF.

The genes are TRBV3-1 (or the pseudogene TRBV3-2) and TRBJ1-2, with 11 bases matching TRBD1. CDR1 is LGHDT and CDR2 is YNNKEL in the germline V gene (reference sequence). Germline trimming cut 1 base from V and 6 bases from J; bases unmatched to any gene: 10. The CDR3 runs to 17 residues. The CDR3 region is CASSQGRTGGAVDGYTF. The CDR3 nucleotides read TGTGCCAGCAGCCAAGGGAGGACAGGGGGCGCAGTGGATGGCTACACCTTC.

The CDR3: CASSTTGGSYEQYF. The CDR3, as DNA: TGCGCCAGCAGTACAACGGGGGGGTCCTACGAGCAGTACTTC. The J gene is TRBJ2-7, the V gene TRBV5-1; TRBD2 aligns across 8 bases. CDR1 and CDR2 (germline): SGHRS, YFSETQ. The CDR3 totals 14 residues. V gave up 5 bases and J gave up 1 base; unmatched junction bases: 5.

V is TRBV9 and J is TRBJ1-6; TRBD1 is a possible D gene (5 bases). Germline-derived CDR1 and CDR2 are SGDLS and YYNGEE. CDR3 length: 14 amino acids. Trimming removed 4 bases at V and 6 bases at J, with 11 bases between. The CDR3 coding sequence is TGTGCCAGCAGCCCCCGACAGATTAATTCACCCCTCCACTTT. As protein: CASSPRQINSPLHF.